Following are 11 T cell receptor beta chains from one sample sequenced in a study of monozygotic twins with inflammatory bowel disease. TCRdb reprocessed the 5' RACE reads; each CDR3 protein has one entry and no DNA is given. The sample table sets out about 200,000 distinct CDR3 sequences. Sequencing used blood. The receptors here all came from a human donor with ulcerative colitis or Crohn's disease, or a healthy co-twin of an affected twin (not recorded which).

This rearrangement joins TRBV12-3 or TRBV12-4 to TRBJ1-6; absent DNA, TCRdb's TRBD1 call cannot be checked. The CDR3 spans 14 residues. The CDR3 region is CASSPAQNNSPLHF.

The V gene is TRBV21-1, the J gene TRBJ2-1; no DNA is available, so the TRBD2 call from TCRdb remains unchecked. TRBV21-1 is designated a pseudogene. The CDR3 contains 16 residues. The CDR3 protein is CASLKEEWTLDNEQFF.

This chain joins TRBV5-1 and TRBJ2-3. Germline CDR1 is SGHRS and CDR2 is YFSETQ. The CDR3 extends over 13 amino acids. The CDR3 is CASSYPRADTQYF.

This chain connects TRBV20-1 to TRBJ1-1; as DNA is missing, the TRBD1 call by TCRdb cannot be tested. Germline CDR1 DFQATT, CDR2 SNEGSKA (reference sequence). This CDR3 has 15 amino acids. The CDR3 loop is CSARDPAGQRTEAFF.

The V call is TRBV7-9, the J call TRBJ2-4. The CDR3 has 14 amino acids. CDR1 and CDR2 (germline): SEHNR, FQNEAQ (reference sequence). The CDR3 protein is CASSPIQEKNIQYF.

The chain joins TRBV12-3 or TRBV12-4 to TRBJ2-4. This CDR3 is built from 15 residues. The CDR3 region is CASSLREQAKNIQYF.

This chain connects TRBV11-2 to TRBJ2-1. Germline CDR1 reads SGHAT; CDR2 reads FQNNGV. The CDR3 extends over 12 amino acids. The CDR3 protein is CASSVAWNEQFF. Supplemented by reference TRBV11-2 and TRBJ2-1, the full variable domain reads EAGVAQSPRYKIIEKRQSVAFWCNPISGHATLYWYQQILGQGPKLLIQFQNNGVVDDSQLPKDRFSAERLKGVDSTLKIQPAKLEDSAVYLCASSVAWNEQFFGPGTRLTVL.

The CDR3 is CASSLARRYGYTF. The chain uses TRBV28 and TRBJ1-2. The CDR3 spans 13 residues. Germline V gives CDR1 MDHEN, CDR2 SYDVKM.

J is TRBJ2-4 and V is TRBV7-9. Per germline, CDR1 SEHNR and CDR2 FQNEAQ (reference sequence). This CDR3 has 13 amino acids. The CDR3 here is CASSLGIEIIQYF.

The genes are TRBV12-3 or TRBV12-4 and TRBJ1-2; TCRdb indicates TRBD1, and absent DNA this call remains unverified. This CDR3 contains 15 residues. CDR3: CASRRTGGRLYGYTF.

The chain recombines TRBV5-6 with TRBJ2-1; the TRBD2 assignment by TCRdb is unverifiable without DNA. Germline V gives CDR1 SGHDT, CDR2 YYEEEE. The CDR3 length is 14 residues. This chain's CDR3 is CASSSSPGGNEQFF. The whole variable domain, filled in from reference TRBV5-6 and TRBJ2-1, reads DAGVTQSPTHLIKTRGQQVTLRCSPKSGHDTVSWYQQALGQGPQFIFQYYEEEERQRGNFPDRFSGHQFPNYSSELNVNALLLGDSALYLCASSSSPGGNEQFFGPGTRLTVL.